One T cell receptor beta chain is described in this entry. Its antigen is still unknown. One base away there is no much larger clone; base qualities are not given. Collaborating institutions collected whole blood in K2EDTA tubes following their own protocols. For TCRbeta analysis, collaborator samples were shipped as frozen whole blood, as isolated PBMCs, or as DNA extracted from either sample type. Deletion took 5 bases off V and 5 bases off J, with a span of 7 bases between the germline ends. The CDR3 numbers 13 residues from cysteine through phenylalanine. The sequence is cut down to CDR3 DNA, 39 bases in frame from base 1. CDR1 and CDR2 were assigned from the germline V gene (reference sequence) as SSHAT and FNYEAQ. The immunoSEQ Assay, a bias-controlled multiplex PCR, was used to amplify TCRbeta CDR3 regions from genomic DNA. Turning to the authors' computational methods: Within the assay, amplification of reference gene primers was used to estimate how many nucleated cells each sample contained. Sequence reads were collapsed and filtered to measure the absolute abundance of every unique TCRbeta CDR3 rearrangement. Productive Simpson clonality was computed per sample as the square root of Simpson's diversity index over productive rearrangements. The immuneACCESS repertoire file appears here via TCRdb, limited to in-frame rearrangements. These files lack a portion of the clones; in checked studies, under half of the deficit traces to unresolved V genes, and the cause of the others is not known. D and trimming were read from the DNA, whereas the V and J calls and clone size are those reported in that table. Present in this sample are under 100,000 clones, 87% of which were seen just once. The ten largest make up roughly 15% of the sample.

This sample was included in a study of blood T cell repertoires in COVID-19 (dated by TCRdb to about 2020). About the investigation overall: Collaborator samples came from the United States, Italy and Spain and covered acute and convalescent phases of COVID-19. The prospective study material was composed of cDNA or gDNA derived from T cells, B-cell-depleted T cells, or PBMCs. Deeply sampled blood TCRbeta repertoires from subjects exposed to, actively infected with, or recovered from COVID-19 were included in the dataset. The repertoires were released in a freely available public database meant as a resource for research on the immune response to SARS-CoV-2. The samples were drawn from the first 160 participants of the ongoing ImmuneRACE study and from roughly 1,300 subjects provided by 6 global collaborators. Sample metadata almost always included a de-identified subject ID, COVID-19 status, age in years and sex. HLA class I and class II types, where available, came from metadata supplied by the sample provider rather than from assay-based typing. Beyond this particular receptor, the publication reports: How much clinical and demographic metadata was included differed by source and by participant, and the metadata was provided uncurated.

The sequenced sample was peripheral blood. The TCR sequence derives from a human donor in a cohort sampled during active COVID-19. The chain links TRBV7-7 with TRBJ1-6; the D gene assignment is ambiguous. The CDR3: CASSRNNNSPLHF. The base sequence is TGTGCCAGCAGCCGAAACAATAATTCACCCCTCCACTTT.